The 31 T cell receptor beta chains reported below all come from one sample, sequenced in a study of cytomegalovirus exposure and HLA in healthy donors. Generated by immunoSEQ multiplex PCR, the TCRdb table keeps only in-frame clones and is missing some. The profile shows 60,000 to 85,000 clones, 94% of them singletons. The sample was PBMCs. The origin of the receptors is a man between 18 and 29 years old in good health and CMV-seropositive.

The chain carries TRBV30 and TRBJ1-4; no firm D call. CDR3 size: 12 residues. V was clipped by 2 bases and J by 8 bases, with 9 bases between them. The V gene's germline CDR1 is GTSNPN and CDR2 SVGIG (reference sequence). The CDR3 nucleotides read TGTGCCTGGAGTTTTGCGGAAGAAAAACTGTTTTTT. Protein sequence: CAWSFAEEKLFF.

J is TRBJ2-2 and V is TRBV6-4, with TRBD1 identical over 11 bases. The germline gives CDR1 MRHNA, CDR2 SNTAGT. V shed 4 bases and J 6 bases; nucleotides not matched to a gene: 7. The CDR3 sequence is 16 residues long. In DNA form, the CDR3 reads TGTGCCAGCAGTGCTTCCTCGGGACAGGGGGCCGGGGAGCTGTTTTTT. Translating gives CASSASSGQGAGELFF.

V usage is TRBV29-1 and J usage is TRBJ1-1; 9 bases line up with TRBD1. There are 13 residues in the CDR3. Trimming took 5 bases from V and 3 from J; bases not matched to a gene: 4. The germline CDR1 and CDR2 sequences are SQVTM and ANQGSEA. CDR3 sequence reads: CSVRQGVDTEAFF. In nucleotides, the CDR3 is TGCAGCGTTCGACAGGGGGTAGACACTGAAGCTTTCTTT. The full variable domain, completed using reference TRBV29-1 and TRBJ1-1, is SAVISQKPSRDICQRGTSLTIQCQVDSQVTMMFWYRQQPGQSLTLIATANQGSEATYESGFVIDKFPISRPNLTFSTLTVSNMSPEDSSIYLCSVRQGVDTEAFFGQGTRLTVV.

The chain has TRBV28 and TRBJ2-3; 7 bases map to TRBD2. J was trimmed by 6 bases and V by 5 bases; bases with no gene match: 8. Per germline, CDR1 MDHEN and CDR2 SYDVKM. CDR3 size: 14 residues. CDR3 amino acids: CASSPGTIRDTQYF. CDR3 sequence (DNA): TGTGCCAGCAGTCCCGGGACTATCCGGGATACGCAGTATTTT.

This rearrangement joins TRBV21-1 to TRBJ2-5; TRBD1, the table's D call, was not compared with the DNA. TRBV21-1 is tagged as a pseudogene. There are 12 residues in the CDR3. CDR3 in amino acids: CASSKRGETQYF. DNA of the CDR3: TGTGCCAGCAGCAAAAGGGGGGAGACCCAGTACTTC.

V usage is TRBV28 and J usage is TRBJ2-7, with D possibly TRBD1 on 6 matching bases. CDR1 is MDHEN and CDR2 is SYDVKM in the germline V gene. CDR3 length: 12 amino acids. V lost 8 bases to trimming and J lost 5 bases, with 13 bases between them. This CDR3 reads CASVTGGNEQYF. As DNA, the CDR3 is TGTGCCAGCGTGACAGGAGGCAACGAGCAGTACTTC.

This chain uses TRBV28 with TRBJ1-5; 9 bases fit TRBD1. The germline V gene has CDR1 MDHEN and CDR2 SYDVKM. V was pared by 8 bases and J by 2 bases, with 10 bases of the junction left unmatched. This CDR3 is built from 16 residues. CDR3: CASRSGQGFGNQPQHF. CDR3 coding DNA: TGTGCCAGCCGCTCGGGACAGGGTTTCGGCAATCAGCCCCAGCATTTT.

The chain is built from TRBV6-1 and TRBJ2-1, with TRBD2 matching over 7 bases. V shed 1 base and J 6 bases; nucleotides not matched to a gene: 21. Germline CDR1 reads MNHNS; CDR2 reads SASEGT. The CDR3 length is 20 residues. The CDR3 region is CASSEEGSLADPSTSNEQFF. For the CDR3, the DNA is TGTGCCAGCAGTGAAGAGGGTAGCCTAGCGGACCCCTCGACCTCCAATGAGCAGTTCTTC.

The gene calls are TRBV15 and TRBJ1-1; D might be TRBD1 (6 bases). This CDR3 region has 15 residues. Looked up from germline, CDR1 is LNHNV and CDR2 is YYDKDF (reference sequence). V gave up 0 bases and J gave up 1 base, with 9 bases separating them. CDR3 sequence: CATSRDQGGNTEAFF. DNA of the CDR3: TGTGCCACCAGCAGAGATCAAGGGGGGAACACTGAAGCTTTCTTT.

The chain employs TRBV30 and TRBJ1-2; 8 nucleotides match TRBD1. V dropped 3 bases and J dropped 1; count of bases not matched to a gene: 10. CDR1 and CDR2 from the germline V gene are GTSNPN and SVGIG (reference sequence). CDR3 length: 16 residues. The CDR3 protein is CAWRKGTGRGNYGYTF. The DNA of the CDR3 is TGTGCCTGGAGGAAGGGGACAGGCCGAGGTAACTATGGCTACACCTTC.

DNA of the CDR3: TGTGCCAGCAGTTTATCCCAGACAGGGGTACGCGATGAGCAGTTCTTC. This sequence encodes CASSLSQTGVRDEQFF. V and J are TRBV27 and TRBJ2-1; 8 bases are shared with TRBD1. Germline-derived CDR1 and CDR2 are MNHEY and SMNVEV (reference sequence). Trimming cost V 0 bases and J 8 bases; bases outside gene matches: 9. This CDR3 is 16 amino acids long.

The chain uses TRBV6-5 and TRBJ1-1; TRBD1 is a possible D gene (6 bases). With 5 bases removed from V and 1 base from J, the gap between germline ends came to 11 bases. There are 14 residues in the CDR3. Germline V gene data show CDR1 as MNHEY and CDR2 as SVGAGI. CDR3 in DNA: TGTGCCAGCAGTCGGGGGGCTGGGAACACTGAAGCTTTCTTT. Translating it yields CASSRGAGNTEAFF.

The chain has TRBV5-1 and TRBJ1-1; 12 bases are a match to TRBD1. From germline, CDR1 is SGHRS and CDR2 YFSETQ. This CDR3 is built from 17 residues. Germline trimming cut 0 bases from V and 5 bases from J; bases unmatched to any gene: 8. Here the CDR3 reads CASSLGGTGGLGTEAFF. In DNA, the CDR3 is TGCGCCAGCAGCTTGGGAGGGACAGGGGGCCTGGGGACTGAAGCTTTCTTT.

The chain links TRBV27 to TRBJ2-1; a weak D match, TRBD2 (5 bases). The CDR3 loop spans 13 amino acids. V was trimmed by 6 bases and J by 3 bases, leaving 9 bases between them. In germline, CDR1 is MNHEY, CDR2 SMNVEV (reference sequence). This CDR3 is CASSLGGYNEQFF. Written as DNA, the CDR3 is TGTGCCAGCAGCCTCGGAGGCTACAATGAGCAGTTCTTC.

The V gene is TRBV21-1, the J gene TRBJ2-3; the DNA was not used to check the table's D call, TRBD1. TRBV21-1 is a pseudogene locus. This CDR3 region has 15 residues. CDR3 bases: TGTGCCAGCAGCCCAGCAGCAGGGGGCATAGATACGCAGTATTTT. This codes for CASSPAAGGIDTQYF.

The chain is built from TRBV6-1 and TRBJ2-7; possibly TRBD1 for D (6 bases). CDR1 is MNHNS and CDR2 is SASEGT in the germline V gene. V shed 6 bases and J shed 2 bases, with 14 bases lying between them. The CDR3 loop spans 14 amino acids. In DNA form, the CDR3 reads TGTGCCAGCAGGGAACAGGGCCGCACCTACGAGCAGTACTTC. Encoded protein: CASREQGRTYEQYF.

The chain uses TRBV6-1 and TRBJ2-7; TRBD1 matches 8 bases. J lost 2 bases, V lost 3 bases, and 6 bases had no gene match. Germline CDR1 reads MNHNS; CDR2 reads SASEGT. The CDR3 covers 15 residues. The CDR3 protein is CASSERQGLTYEQYF. The DNA of the CDR3 is TGTGCCAGCAGTGAGAGACAGGGGTTAACCTACGAGCAGTACTTC.

The chain couples TRBV12-2 to TRBJ2-7; TRBD2 is the table's D call, not checked against the DNA. TRBV12-2 is termed a pseudogene. This CDR3 contains 15 residues. The CDR3 nucleotides read TGTGCAAGTCGCCCATGGGGGGGAAGGTCCTACGAGCAGTACTTC. Its translation is CASRPWGGRSYEQYF.

The rearrangement links TRBV28 to TRBJ2-1; 9 nucleotides line up with TRBD1. Trimming cost V 4 bases and J 15 bases; bases outside gene matches: 10. The CDR3 runs to 13 residues. Looked up from germline, CDR1 is MDHEN and CDR2 is SYDVKM. The DNA for the CDR3 is TGTGCCAGCAGTTCACAAACAGGGGGCAGTCGGTTCTTC. It translates to CASSSQTGGSRFF.

This rearrangement joins TRBV29-1 to TRBJ1-1; D is possibly TRBD1 (6 bases). V lost 6 bases and J 2 bases, leaving 10 bases between the germline ends. CDR1 and CDR2 from the germline V gene are SQVTM and ANQGSEA. The CDR3 extends over 12 amino acids. The CDR3 protein is CSVGTRNTEAFF. CDR3 DNA: TGCAGCGTGGGGACACGTAACACTGAAGCTTTCTTT.

This chain connects TRBV19 to TRBJ1-5; D is possibly TRBD1 (6 bases). V dropped 9 bases and J dropped 4 bases, with 16 bases sitting between them. Germline-derived CDR1 and CDR2 are LNHDA and SQIVND (reference sequence). The CDR3 spans 14 residues. The CDR3 DNA reads TGTGCCAGCACTCAGGGGAGTAGGAATCAGCCCCAGCATTTT. This encodes CASTQGSRNQPQHF.

The rearrangement links TRBV27 to TRBJ2-1; 13 positions match TRBD2. J gave up 4 bases and V 6 bases, and 12 bases lay outside the gene matches. CDR3 length equals 18 residues. CDR1 and CDR2 (germline): MNHEY, SMNVEV (reference sequence). CDR3 region: CASRLPGLAGHSYNEQFF. The CDR3 DNA sequence: TGTGCCAGCAGGCTACCGGGACTAGCGGGACACTCTTACAATGAGCAGTTCTTC.

The chain couples TRBV5-1 to TRBJ2-3, with 7 positions matching TRBD2. The CDR3 runs 16 residues. The V gene end was trimmed by 4 bases and the J gene end by 5 bases; junction bases not matched to a gene: 13. CDR1 SGHRS and CDR2 YFSETQ come from the germline V gene. Here the CDR3 reads CASSPPDAGVGDTQYF. The CDR3, as DNA: TGCGCCAGCAGCCCTCCAGATGCGGGAGTGGGAGATACGCAGTATTTT.

The chain has TRBV29-1 and TRBJ2-5; D unresolved. The CDR3 spans 13 residues. With 3 bases removed from V and 5 bases from J, the gap between germline ends came to 13 bases. From germline, CDR1 is SQVTM and CDR2 ANQGSEA. In DNA form, the CDR3 reads TGCAGCGTTGAGCGGAACGGATGGGAGACCCAGTACTTC. Translated: CSVERNGWETQYF.

The chain links TRBV9 to TRBJ2-3; 8 bases fit TRBD2. The CDR3 loop spans 16 amino acids. The germline V gene encodes CDR1 SGDLS and CDR2 YYNGEE. The V segment lost 2 bases and the J segment 1 base; nucleotides outside the gene matches: 6. CDR3 sequence: CASSVSGSGGTDTQYF. Written as DNA, the CDR3 is TGTGCCAGCAGCGTGAGCGGGAGCGGGGGCACAGATACGCAGTATTTT.

The chain employs TRBV6-4 and TRBJ2-7; 10 bases align to TRBD2. Per the germline V gene, CDR1 is MRHNA and CDR2 is SNTAGT. The CDR3 is 15 amino acids. Trimming cost V 6 bases and J 1 base; bases outside gene matches: 6. This chain's CDR3 is CASSEREGASYEQYF. The CDR3 DNA sequence: TGTGCCAGCAGCGAGCGGGAGGGCGCATCCTACGAGCAGTACTTC.

This sequence joins TRBV6-5 and TRBJ2-3; 9 bases match TRBD1. The V gene's germline CDR1 is MNHEY and CDR2 SVGAGI. The CDR3 has 15 amino acids. After removal of 4 bases from V and 2 bases from J, the junction contained 4 bases not matched to a gene. This chain's CDR3 is CASSLTGGPTDTQYF. Written as DNA, the CDR3 is TGTGCCAGCAGTTTAACAGGGGGCCCCACAGATACGCAGTATTTT.

In this sample, this clone turned up a few times. The chain employs TRBV5-4 and TRBJ2-6, with 9 bases fitting TRBD1. V was clipped by 0 bases and J by 2 bases; unmatched bases: 0. CDR3 length equals 16 residues. Germline CDR1 SGHNT, CDR2 YYREEE (reference sequence). The CDR3 loop reads CASSLGQGAGANVLTF. DNA of the CDR3: TGTGCCAGCAGCTTGGGACAGGGGGCTGGGGCCAACGTCCTGACTTTC.

The chain recombines TRBV19 with TRBJ2-5; 11 nucleotides align to TRBD1. V lost 6 bases, J lost 1 base, and 10 bases stayed unmatched. The CDR3 is made up of 17 amino acids. Germline V gene data show CDR1 as LNHDA and CDR2 as SQIVND (reference sequence). The CDR3, as DNA: TGTGCCAGTAGGCCCGGCGGGACAGGGGGAACCCAAGAGACCCAGTACTTC. Protein sequence: CASRPGGTGGTQETQYF.

This clone came up once. The chain links TRBV5-1 to TRBJ2-5; a weak D match, TRBD1 (7 bases). The CDR3 sequence is 16 residues long. Germline CDR1 reads SGHRS; CDR2 reads YFSETQ. V lost 4 bases, J lost 5 bases, and 21 bases lay in between. CDR3 in DNA: TGCGCCAGCAGCCCGGAGGGGGCCAGGGACGTCGAGACCCAGTACTTC. Amino acid sequence: CASSPEGARDVETQYF.

The chain is built from TRBV7-6 and TRBJ2-5; possible D gene TRBD1, 5 bases. V lost 5 bases and J 1 base, leaving 11 bases between the germline ends. The CDR3 totals 14 residues. Germline V CDR1 and CDR2: SGHVS, FNYEAQ. CDR3 sequence: CASSQGVGQETQYF. The DNA for the CDR3 is TGTGCCAGCAGCCAAGGGGTAGGCCAAGAGACCCAGTACTTC.